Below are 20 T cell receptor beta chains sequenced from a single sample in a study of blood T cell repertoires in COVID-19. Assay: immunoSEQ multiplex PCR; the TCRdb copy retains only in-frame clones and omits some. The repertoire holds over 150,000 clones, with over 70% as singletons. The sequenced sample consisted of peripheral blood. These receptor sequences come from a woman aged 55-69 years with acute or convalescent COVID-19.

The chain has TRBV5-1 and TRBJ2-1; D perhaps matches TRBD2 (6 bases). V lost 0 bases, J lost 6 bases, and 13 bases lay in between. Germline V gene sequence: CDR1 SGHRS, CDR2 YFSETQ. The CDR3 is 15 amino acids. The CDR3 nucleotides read TGCGCCAGCAGCTTGGGAGGTGGGGGGATCAATGAGCAGTTCTTC. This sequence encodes CASSLGGGGINEQFF.

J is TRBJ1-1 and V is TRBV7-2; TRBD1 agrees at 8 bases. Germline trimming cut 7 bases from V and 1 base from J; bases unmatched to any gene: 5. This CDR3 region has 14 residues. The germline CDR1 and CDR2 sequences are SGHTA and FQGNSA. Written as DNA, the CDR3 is TGTGCCAGCATCCCGGACAGGGCGAACACTGAAGCTTTCTTT. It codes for CASIPDRANTEAFF.

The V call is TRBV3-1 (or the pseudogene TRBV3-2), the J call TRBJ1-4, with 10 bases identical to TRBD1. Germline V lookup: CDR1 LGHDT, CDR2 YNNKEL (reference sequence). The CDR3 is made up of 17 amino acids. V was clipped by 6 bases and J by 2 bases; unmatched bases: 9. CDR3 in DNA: TGTGCCAGCAGTTACGACAGGGGGCGCAGGACTAATGAAAAACTGTTTTTT. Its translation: CASSYDRGRRTNEKLFF.

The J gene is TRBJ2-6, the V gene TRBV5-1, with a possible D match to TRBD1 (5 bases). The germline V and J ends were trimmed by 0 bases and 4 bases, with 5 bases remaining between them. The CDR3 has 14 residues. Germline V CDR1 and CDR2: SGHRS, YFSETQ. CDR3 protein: CASSLGTGANVLTF. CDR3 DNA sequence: TGCGCCAGCAGCTTGGGGACAGGGGCCAACGTCCTGACTTTC.

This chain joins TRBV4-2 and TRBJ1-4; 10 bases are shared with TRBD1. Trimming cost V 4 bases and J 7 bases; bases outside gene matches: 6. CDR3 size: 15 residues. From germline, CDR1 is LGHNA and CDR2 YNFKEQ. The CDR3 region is CASSRDRGQGEKLFF. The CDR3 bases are TGTGCCAGCAGCCGAGACAGGGGGCAAGGTGAAAAACTGTTTTTT.

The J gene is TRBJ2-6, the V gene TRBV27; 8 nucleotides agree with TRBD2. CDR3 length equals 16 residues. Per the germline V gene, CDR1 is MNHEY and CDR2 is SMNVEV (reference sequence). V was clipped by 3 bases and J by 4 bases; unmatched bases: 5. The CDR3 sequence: CASSLAGGTGANVLTF. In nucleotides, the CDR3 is TGTGCCAGCAGTTTGGCGGGGGGAACAGGGGCCAACGTCCTGACTTTC.

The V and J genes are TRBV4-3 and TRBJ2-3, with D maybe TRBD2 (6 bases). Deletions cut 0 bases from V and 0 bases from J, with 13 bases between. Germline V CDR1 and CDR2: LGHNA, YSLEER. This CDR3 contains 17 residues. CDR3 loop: CASSQDGTGVSTDTQYF. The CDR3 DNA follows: TGCGCCAGCAGCCAAGACGGTACGGGGGTAAGCACAGATACGCAGTATTTT.

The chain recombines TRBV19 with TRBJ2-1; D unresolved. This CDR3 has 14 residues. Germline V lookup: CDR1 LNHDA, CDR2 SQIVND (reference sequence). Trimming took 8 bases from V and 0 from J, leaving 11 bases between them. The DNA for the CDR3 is TGTGCCAGTGGTGGCAGGAACTCCTACAATGAGCAGTTCTTC. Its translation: CASGGRNSYNEQFF. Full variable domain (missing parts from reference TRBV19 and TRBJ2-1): DGGITQSPKYLFRKEGQNVTLSCEQNLNHDAMYWYRQDPGQGLRLIYYSQIVNDFQKGDIAEGYSVSREKKESFPLTVTSAQKNPTAFYLCASGGRNSYNEQFFGPGTRLTVL.

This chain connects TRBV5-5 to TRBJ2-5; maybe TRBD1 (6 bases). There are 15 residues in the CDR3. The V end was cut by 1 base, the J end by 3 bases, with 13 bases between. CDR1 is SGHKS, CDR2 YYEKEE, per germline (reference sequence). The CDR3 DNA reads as TGTGCCAGCAGCTTGCATTGGACAGAAAAAGAGACCCAGTACTTC. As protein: CASSLHWTEKETQYF.

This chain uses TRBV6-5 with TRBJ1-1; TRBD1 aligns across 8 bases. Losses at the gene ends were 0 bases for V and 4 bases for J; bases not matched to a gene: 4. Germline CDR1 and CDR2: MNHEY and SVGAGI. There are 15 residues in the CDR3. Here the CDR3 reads CASSYSRQGLTEAFF. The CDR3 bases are TGTGCCAGCAGTTACTCCCGACAGGGGCTCACTGAAGCTTTCTTT.

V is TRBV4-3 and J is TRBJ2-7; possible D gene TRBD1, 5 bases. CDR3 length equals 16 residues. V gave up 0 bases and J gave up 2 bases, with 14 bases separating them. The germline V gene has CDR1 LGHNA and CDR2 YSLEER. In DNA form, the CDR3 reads TGCGCCAGCAGCCAAGATTGGACACACGCTCCCTACGAGCAGTACTTC. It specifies CASSQDWTHAPYEQYF.

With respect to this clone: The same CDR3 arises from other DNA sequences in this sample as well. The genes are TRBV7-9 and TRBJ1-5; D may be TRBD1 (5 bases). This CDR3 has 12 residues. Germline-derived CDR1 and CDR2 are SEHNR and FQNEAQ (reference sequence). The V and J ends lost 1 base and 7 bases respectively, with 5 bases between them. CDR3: CASSLGGQPQHF. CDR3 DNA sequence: TGTGCCAGCAGCTTAGGGGGCCAGCCCCAGCATTTT. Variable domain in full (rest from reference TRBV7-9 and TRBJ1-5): DTGVSQNPRHKITKRGQNVTFRCDPISEHNRLYWYRQTLGQGPEFLTYFQNEAQLEKSRLLSDRFSAERPKGSFSTLEIQRTEQGDSAMYLCASSLGGQPQHFGDGTRLSIL.

The CDR3 bases are TGTGCCAGCAGTTACTCGAGTCGCCTTAGCACAGATACGCAGTATTTT. Its translation is CASSYSSRLSTDTQYF. V is TRBV6-5 and J is TRBJ2-3; D remains ambiguous. Trimming cost V 0 bases and J 0 bases, with 10 bases left between them. CDR1 and CDR2 (germline): MNHEY, SVGAGI. The CDR3 covers 16 residues.

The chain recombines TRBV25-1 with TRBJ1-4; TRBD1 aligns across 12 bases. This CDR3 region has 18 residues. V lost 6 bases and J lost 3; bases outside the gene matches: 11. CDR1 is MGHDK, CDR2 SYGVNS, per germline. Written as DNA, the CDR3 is TGTGCCAGCAGCGCCGGGACAGGGGGCACGAGGGCTAATGAAAAACTGTTTTTT. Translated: CASSAGTGGTRANEKLFF.

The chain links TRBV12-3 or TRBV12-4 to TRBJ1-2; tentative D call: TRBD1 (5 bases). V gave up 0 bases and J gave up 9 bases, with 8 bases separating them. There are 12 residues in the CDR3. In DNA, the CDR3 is TGTGCCAGCAGTTTAGCGAAGGGGAGCTACACCTTC. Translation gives CASSLAKGSYTF.

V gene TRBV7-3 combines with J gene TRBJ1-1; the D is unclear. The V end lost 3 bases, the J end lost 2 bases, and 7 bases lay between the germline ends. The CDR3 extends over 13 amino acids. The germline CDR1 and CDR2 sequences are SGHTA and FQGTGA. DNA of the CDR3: TGTGCCAGCAGCTTTGCAGGAAACACTGAAGCTTTCTTT. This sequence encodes CASSFAGNTEAFF.

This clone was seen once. CDR3 DNA sequence: TGCGCCAGCAGCGAGGGACAGGGATATGGCTATGGCTACACCTTC. Protein sequence: CASSEGQGYGYGYTF. The gene calls are TRBV5-1 and TRBJ1-2; 9 nucleotides agree with TRBD1. Germline assignment: CDR1 SGHRS and CDR2 YFSETQ. This CDR3 has 15 amino acids. After removal of 4 bases from V and 4 bases from J, the junction contained 8 bases not matched to a gene.

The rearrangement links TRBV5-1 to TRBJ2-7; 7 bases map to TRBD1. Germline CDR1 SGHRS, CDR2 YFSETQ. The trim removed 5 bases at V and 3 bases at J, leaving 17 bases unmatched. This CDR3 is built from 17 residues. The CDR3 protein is CASSPGLHRGGVYEQYF. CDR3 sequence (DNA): TGCGCCAGCAGTCCGGGCCTACACAGGGGTGGGGTCTACGAGCAGTACTTC. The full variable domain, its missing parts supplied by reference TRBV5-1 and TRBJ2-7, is KAGVTQTPRYLIKTRGQQVTLSCSPISGHRSVSWYQQTPGQGLQFLFEYFSETQRNKGNFPGRFSGRQFSNSRSEMNVSTLELGDSALYLCASSPGLHRGGVYEQYFGPGTRLTVT.

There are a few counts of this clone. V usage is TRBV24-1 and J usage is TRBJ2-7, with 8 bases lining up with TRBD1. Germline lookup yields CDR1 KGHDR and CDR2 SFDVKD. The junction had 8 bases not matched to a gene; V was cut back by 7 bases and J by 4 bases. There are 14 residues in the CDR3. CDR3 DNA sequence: TGTGCCACCAGCCAGGGGGCCCCCCTTTACGAGCAGTACTTC. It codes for CATSQGAPLYEQYF.

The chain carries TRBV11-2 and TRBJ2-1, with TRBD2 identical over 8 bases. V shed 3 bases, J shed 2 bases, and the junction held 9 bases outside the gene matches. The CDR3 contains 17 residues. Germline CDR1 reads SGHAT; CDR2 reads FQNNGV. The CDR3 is CASSFSMGGGPYNEQFF. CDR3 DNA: TGTGCCAGCAGCTTTTCTATGGGCGGGGGGCCCTACAATGAGCAGTTCTTC.